This T cell receptor (beta chain) was identified during a study of T cell responses to AZD1222 COVID-19 vaccine. Using immunoSEQ multiplex PCR, the repertoire was profiled, and TCRdb retains in-frame clones only, with some absent. The table has roughly 150,000 clones, roughly nine tenths seen once. Overall study findings and caveats: Unmutated variant regions reportedly attract nearly half of all spike-specific TCRs. Females made up more of the donors, who were largely white British, and clonal diversity may have come out too low. Only five to seven AZD1222 recipients tested seropositive at baseline.

This clone appeared a single time. Its cognate antigen is unknown. Germline CDR1 and CDR2: LGHNA and YNFKEQ. This CDR3 has 15 amino acids. Trimming left V 4 bases short and J 6 bases short, with 19 bases between. The starting material was peripheral blood, obtained 28 days after the second AZD1222 dose. The chain links TRBV4-2 to TRBJ2-7, with D possibly being TRBD1 (6 bases). This clonotype was sampled from an adult who received the AZD1222 COVID-19 vaccine. The CDR3 loop reads CASSRSQGYMGEQYF. The CDR3 DNA follows: TGTGCCAGCAGCCGATCTCAGGGGTATATGGGCGAGCAGTACTTC.